Following are 22 T cell receptor beta chains from one sample sequenced in a study of T cells in Graves' hyperthyroidism and ophthalmopathy. RNA transcripts served as the template for amplifying TCR beta CDR3 regions. HTBI primers were the set used in a first-round RT-PCR of the TCR CDR3. Each CDR3 protein gets one entry after TCRdb re-called the multiplex PCR reads with MiXCR. The sample records 300,000 to 450,000 distinct CDR3 sequences, approximately 15% being singletons. The sample consisted of blood. These receptors all come from a woman aged 60-75 years with Graves' hyperthyroidism.

The gene calls are TRBV9 and TRBJ2-2; D is possibly TRBD2 (6 bases). CDR3 length equals 14 residues. CDR1 SGDLS and CDR2 YYNGEE come from the germline V gene. V was pared by 0 bases and J by 6 bases, with 9 bases between. This chain's CDR3 is CASSVAWGAGELFF. The CDR3 DNA reads as TGTGCCAGCAGCGTAGCTTGGGGGGCCGGGGAGCTGTTTTTT. The full variable domain, rest sourced from reference TRBV9 and TRBJ2-2, is DSGVTQTPKHLITATGQRVTLRCSPRSGDLSVYWYQQSLDQGLQFLIQYYNGEERAKGNILERFSAQQFPDLHSELNLSSLELGDSALYFCASSVAWGAGELFFGEGSRLTVL.

Ten or more counts support this clonotype. The chain joins TRBV5-1 to TRBJ2-1; 12 bases are a match to TRBD2. The junction had 2 bases not matched to a gene; V was cut back by 4 bases and J by 0 bases. Per germline, CDR1 SGHRS and CDR2 YFSETQ. The CDR3 is 16 amino acids. CDR3 in amino acids: CASSKLAGGSYNEQFF. CDR3 DNA sequence: TGCGCCAGCAGCAAACTAGCGGGAGGCTCCTACAATGAGCAGTTCTTC.

This clonotype showed up many times. This chain uses TRBV2 with TRBJ2-5; 8 positions match TRBD2. With 5 bases clipped from V and 4 bases from J, the junction kept 9 bases outside the gene matches. The CDR3 extends over 15 amino acids. Germline V CDR1 and CDR2: SNHLY, FYNNEI. The CDR3 DNA follows: TGTGCCAGCAGTTCGGGGGGGGCGAACCTAGAGACCCAGTACTTC. As protein: CASSSGGANLETQYF.

V usage is TRBV19 and J usage is TRBJ2-1; weak D call: TRBD1 (6 bases). This CDR3 contains 12 residues. The ends were cut back, 3 bases at V and 9 bases at J, with 9 bases in the middle. Germline assignment: CDR1 LNHDA and CDR2 SQIVND (reference sequence). The CDR3 DNA follows: TGTGCCAGTAGTATCACAGGGAGTGAGCAGTTCTTC. Its translation: CASSITGSEQFF.

This clonotype was seen ten or more times. J is TRBJ2-7 and V is TRBV11-2, with TRBD2 matching over 8 bases. This CDR3 spans 16 amino acids. V dropped 5 bases and J dropped 5; count of bases not matched to a gene: 14. CDR1 and CDR2 from the germline V gene are SGHAT and FQNNGV. The CDR3 reads CASSRGSAGVRNEQYF. The CDR3 DNA reads TGTGCCAGCAGCCGGGGGTCAGCGGGAGTACGAAACGAGCAGTACTTC. The complete variable domain, with remaining parts taken from reference TRBV11-2 and TRBJ2-7, reads EAGVAQSPRYKIIEKRQSVAFWCNPISGHATLYWYQQILGQGPKLLIQFQNNGVVDDSQLPKDRFSAERLKGVDSTLKIQPAKLEDSAVYLCASSRGSAGVRNEQYFGPGTRLTVT.

The chain uses TRBV12-5 and TRBJ2-7, with D possibly matching TRBD1 (7 bases). The CDR3 loop spans 14 amino acids. V dropped 4 bases and J dropped 2 bases, with 12 bases sitting between them. The germline CDR1 and CDR2 sequences are LGHNT and FRNRAP. Here the CDR3 reads CASGWGDSAYEQYF. The DNA of the CDR3 is TGTGCTAGTGGTTGGGGGGACAGTGCCTACGAGCAGTACTTC.

This clonotype showed up many times. This chain links TRBV7-6 with TRBJ2-3, with D possibly called TRBD1 or TRBD2 (5 bases each). Germline CDR1 is SGHVS and CDR2 is FNYEAQ. V shed 1 base and J shed 6 bases, with 11 bases lying between them. The length of the CDR3 is 14 residues. DNA for the CDR3: TGTGCCAGCAGCTTAGGACTTTGGGGGGATACGCAGTATTTT. Residues: CASSLGLWGDTQYF.

The chain combines TRBV4-1 with TRBJ1-5; the D gene is possibly TRBD1 (6 bases). Trimming shortened V by 1 base and J by 0 bases, and 13 bases separated the two germline ends. The V gene's germline CDR1 is MGHRA and CDR2 YSYEKL. This CDR3 is built from 17 residues. The DNA of the CDR3 is TGCGCCAGCAGCCAAGTAGGGGGGCGGATTAGCAATCAGCCCCAGCATTTT. Translating it yields CASSQVGGRISNQPQHF.

This chain connects TRBV20-1 to TRBJ2-1; a weak D match, TRBD2 (7 bases). V was cut by 6 bases and J by 5 bases, with 23 bases left in between. This CDR3 comprises 16 residues. CDR1 and CDR2 from the germline V gene are DFQATT and SNEGSKA (reference sequence). The CDR3: CSAQGGALLFNNEQFF. In nucleotides, the CDR3 is TGCAGTGCCCAAGGGGGGGCTCTCCTTTTTAACAATGAGCAGTTCTTC.

This clonotype turned up a few times. The gene calls are TRBV7-9 and TRBJ1-1; D remains unclear. Trimming removed 2 bases at V and 0 bases at J, with 4 bases between. Germline V gives CDR1 SEHNR, CDR2 FQNEAQ (reference sequence). This CDR3 comprises 13 residues. CDR3 sequence reads: CASSLMLNTEAFF. The CDR3 DNA follows: TGTGCCAGCAGCTTAATGCTGAACACTGAAGCTTTCTTT. Filled out from reference TRBV7-9 and TRBJ1-1, the complete variable domain reads DTGVSQNPRHKITKRGQNVTFRCDPISEHNRLYWYRQTLGQGPEFLTYFQNEAQLEKSRLLSDRFSAERPKGSFSTLEIQRTEQGDSAMYLCASSLMLNTEAFFGQGTRLTVV.

There are many counts of this clonotype. This chain links TRBV20-1 with TRBJ1-1; D not resolved. This CDR3 has 13 amino acids. V dropped 3 bases and J dropped 1 base, with 9 bases sitting between them. Per the germline V gene, CDR1 is DFQATT and CDR2 is SNEGSKA (reference sequence). The CDR3 protein is CSASYQENTEAFF. The CDR3 nucleotides are TGCAGTGCTAGTTACCAGGAGAACACTGAAGCTTTCTTT.

This clonotype was seen at least ten times. The chain has TRBV12-3 or TRBV12-4 and TRBJ1-6, with TRBD1 matching over 9 bases. The J segment lost 10 bases and the V segment lost 6 bases, leaving 13 bases of the junction unmatched. This CDR3 contains 16 residues. CDR3: CASSTRVTGGRSPLHF. The CDR3 nucleotides are TGTGCCAGCAGCACCCGCGTTACAGGGGGCAGATCACCCCTCCACTTT.

This clonotype was counted at least ten times. The gene calls are TRBV6-5 and TRBJ1-2; D is unclear. Per germline, CDR1 MNHEY and CDR2 SVGAGI. Between the trimmed V and J ends, which lost 0 bases and 1 base, there was a span of 9 bases. The length of the CDR3 is 15 residues. The CDR3 DNA reads TGTGCCAGCAGTTACTCGGGCAGAAATAACTATGGCTACACCTTC. Encoded protein: CASSYSGRNNYGYTF.

This clonotype came up many times. The chain carries TRBV28 and TRBJ2-7; D possibly uses TRBD1 or TRBD2 (6 bases each). This CDR3 region has 15 residues. Per germline, CDR1 MDHEN and CDR2 SYDVKM. Trimming removed 5 bases at V and 3 bases at J, with 17 bases between. DNA of the CDR3: TGTGCCAGCAGTCGCCCTCCGGGGGCTAACTACGAGCAGTACTTC. It is translated as CASSRPPGANYEQYF. Full variable domain (outside the CDR3, taken from reference TRBV28 and TRBJ2-7): DVKVTQSSRYLVKRTGEKVFLECVQDMDHENMFWYRQDPGLGLRLIYFSYDVKMKEKGDIPEGYSVSREKKERFSLILESASTNQTSMYLCASSRPPGANYEQYFGPGTRLTVT.

This clonotype was seen many times. The chain employs TRBV12-3 or TRBV12-4 and TRBJ2-7; D unresolved. Trimming removed 6 bases from V and 0 bases from J, with 3 bases in between. This CDR3 is 11 amino acids long. This CDR3 is CASSFSYEQYF. DNA of the CDR3: TGTGCCAGCAGCTTCTCCTACGAGCAGTACTTC.

In this sample, this clonotype turned up many times. The chain is built from TRBV3-1 and TRBJ1-2; D gene uncertain. The CDR3 extends over 13 amino acids. CDR1 LGHDT and CDR2 YNNKEL come from the germline V gene (reference sequence). V lost 0 bases and J 5 bases, leaving 7 bases between the germline ends. The CDR3 DNA follows: TGTGCCAGCAGCCAAGAATATCGGTATGGCTACACCTTC. It yields the protein CASSQEYRYGYTF.

This clonotype was counted many times. V gene TRBV18 combines with J gene TRBJ2-7, with D hard to call. V lost 0 bases to trimming and J lost 1 base, with 4 bases between them. CDR3 length: 13 residues. CDR1 is KGHSH, CDR2 LQKENI, per germline. Written as DNA, the CDR3 is TGTGCCAGCTCACCACCTGAATCCTACGAGCAGTACTTC. Translation: CASSPPESYEQYF.

This clonotype appeared a few times. The chain joins TRBV7-6 to TRBJ2-1, with 10 nucleotides matching TRBD2. CDR3 length: 15 amino acids. The V and J ends lost 1 base and 5 bases, in that order; junction bases with no gene match: 2. CDR1 and CDR2 (germline): SGHVS, FNYEAQ. This CDR3 is CASSLGSGRHNEQFF. The CDR3 DNA is TGTGCCAGCAGCTTAGGTAGCGGGAGGCACAATGAGCAGTTCTTC.

This clonotype was recorded many times. CDR3 in DNA: TGTGCCAGCAGTAGACCCGACAGGGGCCCCACTGAAGCTTTCTTT. This sequence encodes CASSRPDRGPTEAFF. The V call is TRBV11-2, the J call TRBJ1-1; 8 positions agree with TRBD1. The CDR3 is made up of 15 amino acids. The junction had 10 bases not matched to a gene; V was cut back by 6 bases and J by 4 bases. Germline V gene lookup returns CDR1 SGHAT and CDR2 FQNNGV.

This sequence joins TRBV27 and TRBJ1-5, with D perhaps matching TRBD1 (6 bases). The V end lost 10 bases, the J end lost 4 bases, and 23 bases lay between the germline ends. CDR3 length: 16 residues. Germline CDR1 is MNHEY and CDR2 is SMNVEV (reference sequence). The CDR3, as DNA: TGTGCCAACCCCCCCCCGGGGGGCGAAGGGAATCAGCCCCAGCATTTT. It is translated as CANPPPGGEGNQPQHF.

The sample holds many counts of this clonotype. The chain has TRBV11-3 and TRBJ2-1; 9 nucleotides agree with TRBD2. Looked up from germline, CDR1 is SGHNT and CDR2 is YENEEA. V lost 5 bases and J lost 9; bases outside the gene matches: 2. This CDR3 has 12 residues. The CDR3 here is CASSAGGTEQFF. CDR3 DNA sequence: TGTGCCAGCAGCGCGGGAGGGACTGAGCAGTTCTTC.

This chain connects TRBV12-3 or TRBV12-4 to TRBJ1-2; 8 nucleotides agree with TRBD1. V was pared by 6 bases and J by 4 bases, with 13 bases of the junction left unmatched. The CDR3 is 16 amino acids. CDR3 bases: TGTGCCAGCAGAACTACAGGGGGGCCCCTTAGCTATGGCTACACCTTC. This sequence encodes CASRTTGGPLSYGYTF.